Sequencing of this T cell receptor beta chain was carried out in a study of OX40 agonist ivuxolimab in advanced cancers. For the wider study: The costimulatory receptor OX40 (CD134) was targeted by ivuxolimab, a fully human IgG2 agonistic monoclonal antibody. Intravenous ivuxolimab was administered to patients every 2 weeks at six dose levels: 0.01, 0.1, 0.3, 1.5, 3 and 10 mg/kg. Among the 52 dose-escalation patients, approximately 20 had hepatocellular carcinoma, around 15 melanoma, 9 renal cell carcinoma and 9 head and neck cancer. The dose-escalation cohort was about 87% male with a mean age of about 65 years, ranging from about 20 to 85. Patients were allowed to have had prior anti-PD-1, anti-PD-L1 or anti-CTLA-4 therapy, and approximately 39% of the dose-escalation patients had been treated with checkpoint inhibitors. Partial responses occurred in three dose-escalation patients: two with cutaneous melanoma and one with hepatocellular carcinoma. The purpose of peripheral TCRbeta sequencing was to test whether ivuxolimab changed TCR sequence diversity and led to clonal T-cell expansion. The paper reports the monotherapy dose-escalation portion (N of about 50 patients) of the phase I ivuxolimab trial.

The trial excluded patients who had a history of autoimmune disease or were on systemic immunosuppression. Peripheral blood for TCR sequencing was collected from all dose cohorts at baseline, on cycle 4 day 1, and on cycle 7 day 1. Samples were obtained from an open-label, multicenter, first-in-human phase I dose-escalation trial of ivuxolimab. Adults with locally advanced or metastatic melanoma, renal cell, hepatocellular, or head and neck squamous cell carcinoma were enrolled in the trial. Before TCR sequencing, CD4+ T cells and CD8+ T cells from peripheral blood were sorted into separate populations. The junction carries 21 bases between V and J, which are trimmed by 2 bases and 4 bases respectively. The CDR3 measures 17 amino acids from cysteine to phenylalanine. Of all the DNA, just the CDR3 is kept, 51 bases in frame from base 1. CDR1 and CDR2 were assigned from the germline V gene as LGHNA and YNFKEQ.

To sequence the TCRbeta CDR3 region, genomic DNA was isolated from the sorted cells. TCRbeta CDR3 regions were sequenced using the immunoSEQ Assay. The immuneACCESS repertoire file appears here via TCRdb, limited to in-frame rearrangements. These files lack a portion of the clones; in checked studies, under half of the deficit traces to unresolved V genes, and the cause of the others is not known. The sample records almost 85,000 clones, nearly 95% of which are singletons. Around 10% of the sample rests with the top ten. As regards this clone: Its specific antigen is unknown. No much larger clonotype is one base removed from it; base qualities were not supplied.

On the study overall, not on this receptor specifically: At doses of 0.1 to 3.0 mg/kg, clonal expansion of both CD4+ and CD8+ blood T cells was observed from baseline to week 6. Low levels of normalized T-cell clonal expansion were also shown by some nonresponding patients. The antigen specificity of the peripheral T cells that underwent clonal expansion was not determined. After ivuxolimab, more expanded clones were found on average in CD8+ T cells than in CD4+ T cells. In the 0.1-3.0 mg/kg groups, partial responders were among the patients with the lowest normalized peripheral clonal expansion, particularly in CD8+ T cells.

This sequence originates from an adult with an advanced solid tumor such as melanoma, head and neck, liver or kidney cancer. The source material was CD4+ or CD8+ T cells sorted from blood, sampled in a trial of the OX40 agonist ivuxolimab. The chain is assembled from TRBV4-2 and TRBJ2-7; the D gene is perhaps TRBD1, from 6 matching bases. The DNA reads TGTGCCAGCAGCCAACCCGGACAGCGGAAAGGGGGATACGAGCAGTACTTC. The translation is CASSQPGQRKGGYEQYF.